This T cell receptor (beta chain) was recovered during a study of T cells expressing NK-cell markers. Study observations and caveats: Roughly 1.0-7.0% of CD8+ T cells in six or seven donors belonged to dominant NKG2C+ clonotypes.

As for this clonotype: Its antigen remains unknown.

It was by 5'RACE template switching with UMIs that TCR beta cDNA was made. From the 5' RACE reads, TCRdb lists one entry per CDR3 protein and no DNA. This sample contains roughly 390,000 distinct CDR3 sequences. Sequenced: blood T cells: a sorted CD56 or NKG2C T cell subset, CD4+ or CD8+ T cells, or bulk PBMC T cells (not recorded which). The receptor comes from a man aged 18-70 years in good health.

CDR3 protein: CASSLDRRETQHF. The chain is built from TRBV7-2 and TRBJ1-5. This CDR3 is 13 amino acids long. Germline V lookup: CDR1 SGHTA, CDR2 FQGNSA.